The subject of this entry is one TCR beta chain. Trimming removed 0 bases at V and 5 bases at J, with 17 bases between. There are 16 residues in the CDR3. Germline V CDR1 and CDR2: SGHDT, YYEEEE. The sample is drawn from a study of blood T cell repertoires in COVID-19. About the research overall: Sources were T cells, B-cell-depleted T cells, or PBMCs; the material itself was cDNA or gDNA.

Only in-frame clones appear in the TCRdb table, and some are missing; sequencing was by immunoSEQ multiplex PCR. The table shows some 97,000 clones, with about 90% occurring only once. This receptor was obtained from a man younger than 45 in a cohort sampled during active COVID-19. Input material: peripheral blood. This chain connects TRBV5-6 to TRBJ2-5; D might be TRBD1 (6 bases). This CDR3 reads CASSLVGQPKSETQYF. CDR3 coding DNA: TGTGCCAGCAGCTTGGTAGGACAGCCCAAGTCGGAGACCCAGTACTTC.